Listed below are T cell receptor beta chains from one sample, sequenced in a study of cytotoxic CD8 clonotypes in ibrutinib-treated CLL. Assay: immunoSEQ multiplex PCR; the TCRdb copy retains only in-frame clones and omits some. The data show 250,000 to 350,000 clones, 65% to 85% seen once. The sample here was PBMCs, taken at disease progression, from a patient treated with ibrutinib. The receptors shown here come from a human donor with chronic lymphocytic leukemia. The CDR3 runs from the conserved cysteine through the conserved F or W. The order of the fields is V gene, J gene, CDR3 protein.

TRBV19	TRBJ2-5	CASRRQGAKEETQYF
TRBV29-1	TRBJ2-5	CSVGGTAGWETQYF
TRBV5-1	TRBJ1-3	CASSLGPNTGAGNTIYF
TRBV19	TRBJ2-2	CASRDSHTGELFF
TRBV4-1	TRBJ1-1	CASSGRNTEAFF
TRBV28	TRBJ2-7	CASSSFSGRASYEQYF
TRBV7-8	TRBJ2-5	CASSSARLRLQETQYF
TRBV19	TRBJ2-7	CASSIRPRTGRSYEQYF
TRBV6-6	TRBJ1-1	CASTLISGTEAFF
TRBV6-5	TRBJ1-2	CASSYSRGAGYTF
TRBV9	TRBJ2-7	CASSPRPYEQYF
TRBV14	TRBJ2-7	CASSRGGIYGEQYF
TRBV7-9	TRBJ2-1	CASSRTLEQFF
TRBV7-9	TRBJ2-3	CASTRGQAPLGTDTQYF
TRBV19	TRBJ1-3	CASLQPGNTIYF
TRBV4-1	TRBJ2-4	CASRQGLRVRLAGGPNIQYF
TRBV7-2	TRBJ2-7	CASNFPRLNSYEQYF
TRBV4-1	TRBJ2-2	CASSSGTSHTGELFF
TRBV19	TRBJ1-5	CASSMLTGFYSNQPQHF
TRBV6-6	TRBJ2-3	CASSPQDTQYF
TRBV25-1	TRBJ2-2	CASSENRLAGYTGELFF
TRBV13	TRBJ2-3	CASSLATRDTQYF
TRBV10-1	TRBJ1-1	CASRAGPNTEAFF
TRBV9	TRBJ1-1	CASSVAGTEAFF
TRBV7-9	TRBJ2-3	CASSQPRETDTQYF
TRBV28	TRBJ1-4	CASRTGGGRDEKLFF
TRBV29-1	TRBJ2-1	CSVENGQDFYYNEQFF
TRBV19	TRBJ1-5	CASNRQVNSNQPQHF
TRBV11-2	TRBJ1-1	CASSPTPGRRAPEAFF
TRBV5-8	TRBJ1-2	CASSPAGGQGRYGYTF
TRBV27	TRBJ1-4	CASSLSGTAREKLFF
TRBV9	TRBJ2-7	CASSADWANNEQYF
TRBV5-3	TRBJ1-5	CARSPPGQGAKSNQPQHF
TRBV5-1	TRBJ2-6	CASSPTAFSGANVLTF
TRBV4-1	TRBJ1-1	CASSHLGGKEAFF
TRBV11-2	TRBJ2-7	CASSSTEGLYHEQYF
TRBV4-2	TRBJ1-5	CASSQGQGRDQPQHF
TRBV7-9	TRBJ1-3	CASSLGVRGSGNTIYF
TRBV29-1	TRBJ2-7	CSVGGGRGTYEQYF
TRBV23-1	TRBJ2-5	CASLPSDQETQYF
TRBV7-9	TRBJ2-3	CASSLGLAADTQYF
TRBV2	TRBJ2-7	CASNSGGRSYEQYF
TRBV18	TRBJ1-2	CASSPEQVWGYTF
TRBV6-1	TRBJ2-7	CASSEASSYEQYF
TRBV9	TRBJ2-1	CASSVSGGMHNEQFF
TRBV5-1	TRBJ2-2	CASSLETGVNTGELFF
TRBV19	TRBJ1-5	CASSIAGGSNQPQHF
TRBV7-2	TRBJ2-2	CASRLHGTGELFF
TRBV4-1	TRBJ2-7	CASSQGWLARSYEQYF
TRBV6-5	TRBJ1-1	CASRDRGGTEAFF
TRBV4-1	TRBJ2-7	CASSPGTLGSYEQYF
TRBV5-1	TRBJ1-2	CASSIDINYGYTF
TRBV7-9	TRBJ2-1	CASSLGGAWGFEQFF
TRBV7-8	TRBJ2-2	CASSLSRDRVVENTGELFF
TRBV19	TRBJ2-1	CASSIYRSSYNEQFF
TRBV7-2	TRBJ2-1	CASSLAPGVYNEQFF
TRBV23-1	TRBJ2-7	CASSQYSEGQGSYEQYF
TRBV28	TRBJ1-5	CASRRTGQGDQHF
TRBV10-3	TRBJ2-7	CAISEFAGEPYEQYF
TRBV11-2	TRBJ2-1	CASSLIARSSYNEQFF